A selection of T cell receptor beta chains follows, all from one sample in a study of Graves' ophthalmopathy and Graves' hyperthyroidism. One entry per CDR3 protein results from TCRdb running MiXCR on the multiplex PCR reads. This sample has roughly 170,000 distinct CDR3 sequences, with approximately 40% found just once. Specimen: peripheral blood. The receptors were gathered from a man aged 25 to 45 with Graves' ophthalmopathy. Each CDR3 is given with its conserved first and last residue. The D gene is left open where the match is weak. A clone size is listed for some rows: how often the clone was seen (once, few, many), or a class if it is expanded.

size	D	V	J	DNA	CDR3
many	-	TRBV28	TRBJ2-2	TGTGCCAGTTGGTTGGGGGAAAGCACCGGGGAGCTGTTTTTT	CASWLGESTGELFF
many	-	TRBV30	TRBJ2-7	TGTGCCTGGAGTAAAAAGGAGGACGAGCAGTACTTC	CAWSKKEDEQYF
many	-	TRBV12-3/TRBV12-4	TRBJ1-2	TGTGCCAGCAGTTTAGGCAGTCTCTATGGCTACACCTTC	CASSLGSLYGYTF
once	-	TRBV28	TRBJ1-1	TGTGCCAGCAGTTTTCCAGGCCGTGCTGAAGCTTTCTTT	CASSFPGRAEAFF
-	TRBD1	TRBV6-1	TRBJ1-1	TGTGCCAGCAGTGACGACAGGGCCTCAAAAGCTTTCTTT	CASSDDRASKAFF
-	-	TRBV28	TRBJ2-7	TGTGCCCGTCCCAAGGGGTACTACGAGCAGTACTTC	CARPKGYYEQYF
-	TRBD1	TRBV9	TRBJ2-7	TGTGCCAGCAGCGTAGAGGGACAGGAGTCCTACGAGCAGTACTTC	CASSVEGQESYEQYF
once	TRBD2	TRBV7-9	TRBJ2-7	TGTGCCAGCACCGGAGCTAGCGGGAGTTACGAGCAGTACTTC	CASTGASGSYEQYF
-	-	TRBV6-4	TRBJ1-2	TGTGCCAGCAGCCAGACAGGTTATGGCTACACCTTC	CASSQTGYGYTF
many	-	TRBV11-2	TRBJ2-2	TGTGCCAGACGAAGGAGCCACCCATCGAACACCGGGGAGCTGTTTTTT	CARRRSHPSNTGELFF